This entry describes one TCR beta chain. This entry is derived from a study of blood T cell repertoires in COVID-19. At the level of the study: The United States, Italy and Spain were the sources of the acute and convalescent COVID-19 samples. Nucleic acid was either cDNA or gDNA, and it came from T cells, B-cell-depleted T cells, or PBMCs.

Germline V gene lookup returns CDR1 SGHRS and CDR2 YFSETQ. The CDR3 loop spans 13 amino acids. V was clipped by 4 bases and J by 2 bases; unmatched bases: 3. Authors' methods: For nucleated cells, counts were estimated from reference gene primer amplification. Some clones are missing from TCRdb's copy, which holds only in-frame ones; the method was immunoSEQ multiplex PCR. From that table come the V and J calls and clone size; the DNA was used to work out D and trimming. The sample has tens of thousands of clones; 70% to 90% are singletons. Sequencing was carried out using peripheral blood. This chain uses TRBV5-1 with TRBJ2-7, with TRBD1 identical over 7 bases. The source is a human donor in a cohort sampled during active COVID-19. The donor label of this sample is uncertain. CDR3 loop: CASSPGQTYEQYF. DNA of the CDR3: TGCGCCAGCAGCCCGGGACAGACCTACGAGCAGTACTTC.